The 25 T cell receptor beta chains given below trace back to one sample, sequenced in a study of shared clonotypes between healthy human individuals. Here immunoSEQ multiplex PCR was the method, and the copy in TCRdb shows in-frame clones only, minus some. Here the sample spans about 490,000 clones, around 78% being singletons. The sample taken for sequencing was PBMCs. All receptors come from a woman in her 40s in good health. Some clones in this sample may be carry-over from other donors' samples.

V and J are TRBV29-1 and TRBJ2-3; a weak D match, TRBD2 (6 bases). Per the germline V gene, CDR1 is SQVTM and CDR2 is ANQGSEA. V was trimmed by 3 bases and J by 2 bases, leaving 9 bases between them. CDR3 length: 13 residues. For the CDR3, the DNA is TGCAGCGTTGACCTAGCGACCACAGATACGCAGTATTTT. Residues: CSVDLATTDTQYF.

The chain couples TRBV28 to TRBJ1-3; D is unclear. The germline CDR1 and CDR2 sequences are MDHEN and SYDVKM. The CDR3 length is 14 residues. The V gene lost 7 bases and the J gene lost 7 bases, with 17 bases spanning the gap. The CDR3 loop reads CASMVVSPGNTIYF. In DNA, the CDR3 is TGTGCCAGCATGGTCGTGTCACCGGGGAACACCATATATTTT.

The chain recombines TRBV2 with TRBJ1-5, with 7 nucleotides matching TRBD1. Germline assignment: CDR1 SNHLY and CDR2 FYNNEI. CDR3 length: 16 amino acids. J gave up 0 bases and V 5 bases, and 7 bases lay outside the gene matches. Written as DNA, the CDR3 is TGTGCCAGCAGTAGAGGGACAGTTTATAGCAATCAGCCCCAGCATTTT. Translated, it gives CASSRGTVYSNQPQHF. Full variable domain (rest looked up from reference TRBV2 and TRBJ1-5): EPEVTQTPSHQVTQMGQEVILRCVPISNHLYFYWYRQILGQKVEFLVSFYNNEISEKSEIFDDQFSVERPDGSNFTLKIRSTKLEDSAMYFCASSRGTVYSNQPQHFGDGTRLSIL.

This chain uses TRBV5-1 with TRBJ2-3, with 8 bases fitting TRBD2. The CDR3 is made up of 15 amino acids. V gave up 7 bases and J gave up 3 bases; unmatched junction bases: 10. The germline V gene encodes CDR1 SGHRS and CDR2 YFSETQ. The CDR3 loop is CASGLGGAITDTQYF. The CDR3 nucleotides are TGCGCCAGCGGCCTCGGGGGGGCGATAACAGATACGCAGTATTTT.

This sequence joins TRBV19 and TRBJ2-1; D uncertain. Per germline, CDR1 LNHDA and CDR2 SQIVND (reference sequence). Trimming left V 2 bases short and J 6 bases short, with 11 bases between. This CDR3 has 14 residues. CDR3 nucleotide sequence: TGTGCCAGTAGTATACAGGAGCCTCTCAATGAGCAGTTCTTC. It translates to CASSIQEPLNEQFF.

This sequence joins TRBV7-3 and TRBJ1-1, with D unresolved. The CDR3 is 13 residues long. The V and J ends lost 3 bases and 2 bases respectively, with 7 bases between them. The germline V gene has CDR1 SGHTA and CDR2 FQGTGA. In nucleotides, the CDR3 is TGTGCCAGCAGCTTGGGCATAAACACTGAAGCTTTCTTT. Amino acid sequence: CASSLGINTEAFF.

The rearrangement joins TRBV6-1 to TRBJ1-2, with a weak D call TRBD1 (6 bases). The CDR3 is 15 residues long. Germline V gives CDR1 MNHNS, CDR2 SASEGT. Trimming removed 8 bases at V and 0 bases at J, with 16 bases between. CDR3 protein: CASHFPGQANYGYTF. The CDR3 DNA reads TGTGCCAGCCATTTCCCGGGACAAGCTAACTATGGCTACACCTTC.

The chain recombines TRBV4-3 with TRBJ1-5; 7 positions match TRBD1. V shed 4 bases, J shed 2 bases, and the junction held 8 bases outside the gene matches. The CDR3 loop spans 16 amino acids. CDR1 and CDR2 from the germline V gene are LGHNA and YSLEER. The CDR3 loop reads CASSPLFGQGNQPQHF. CDR3 DNA sequence: TGCGCCAGCAGCCCCCTTTTCGGACAGGGCAATCAGCCCCAGCATTTT.

This clone showed up just a few times. V gene TRBV7-3 combines with J gene TRBJ1-1; D unclear. Germline CDR1 reads SGHTA; CDR2 reads FQGTGA. The V gene lost 5 bases and the J gene lost 2 bases, with 9 bases spanning the gap. The CDR3 spans 13 residues. CDR3 DNA: TGTGCCAGCAGCCACTCTTACAACACTGAAGCTTTCTTT. Protein: CASSHSYNTEAFF.

The V call is TRBV29-1, the J call TRBJ2-7; possible D gene TRBD2, 6 bases. CDR3 length: 14 amino acids. V shed 6 bases and J shed 1 base, with 16 bases lying between them. Germline lookup yields CDR1 SQVTM and CDR2 ANQGSEA. The CDR3 protein is CSVGRPSGSYEQYF. CDR3 DNA sequence: TGCAGCGTCGGCCGGCCCAGCGGGTCCTACGAGCAGTACTTC.

The genes are TRBV18 and TRBJ1-2, with D hard to call. Germline values: CDR1 KGHSH, CDR2 LQKENI. The CDR3 covers 14 residues. V was cut by 2 bases and J by 8 bases, with 15 bases left in between. CDR3 DNA sequence: TGTGCCAGCTCACCAAGGAGGACCCGGGAGGGCTACACCTTC. It translates to CASSPRRTREGYTF.

As regards this clone: Just one base apart from a much larger clone, this may be a read error. This rearrangement joins TRBV6-6 to TRBJ1-5; D gene uncertain. This CDR3 is built from 13 residues. In germline, CDR1 is MNHNY, CDR2 SVGAGI (reference sequence). In DNA form, the CDR3 reads TGTGGCAGCGGGGAAGGGTTAAATCAGCCCCAGCATTTT. It yields the protein CGSGEGLNQPQHF.

This sequence joins TRBV20-1 and TRBJ2-1; D tentatively reads TRBD1 or TRBD2 (5 bases each). CDR3 length: 11 residues. Germline lookup yields CDR1 DFQATT and CDR2 SNEGSKA (reference sequence). V lost 7 bases to trimming and J lost 4 bases, with 8 bases between them. CDR3 bases: TGCAGTGGGGACCGATACAATGAGCAGTTCTTC. Translating it yields CSGDRYNEQFF.

In regard to this clone: This likely reflects a read error, since a far larger clone is one base away. This CDR3 is also generated by other DNA sequences in the sample. The J gene is TRBJ2-3, the V gene TRBV5-4; D might be TRBD1 (6 bases). CDR1 is SGHNT, CDR2 YYREEE, per germline (reference sequence). This CDR3 is 15 amino acids long. CDR3 sequence reads: CASSWDTSSTDTQYF. CDR3 bases: TGCGCCAGCAGTTGGGACACGAGCTCCACAGATACGCAGTATTTT.

The genes are TRBV5-1 and TRBJ2-1, with TRBD2 matching over 10 bases. Germline values: CDR1 SGHRS, CDR2 YFSETQ. The CDR3 has 14 amino acids. J lost 8 bases, V lost 3 bases, and 5 bases had no gene match. The CDR3 region is CASSWTSGGDEQFF. In DNA, the CDR3 is TGCGCCAGCAGCTGGACTAGCGGTGGGGATGAGCAGTTCTTC.

This clone was recorded many times. The same CDR3 can be traced to other DNA sequences in this sample. The chain joins TRBV30 to TRBJ1-1; D ambiguous. Between the trimmed V and J ends, which lost 0 bases and 4 bases, there was a span of 18 bases. The CDR3 loop spans 16 amino acids. Germline CDR1 is GTSNPN and CDR2 is SVGIG (reference sequence). CDR3 in amino acids: CAWSVTAMGGGTEAFF. The CDR3 DNA reads as TGTGCCTGGAGTGTAACTGCGATGGGAGGTGGCACTGAAGCTTTCTTT.

This chain links TRBV19 with TRBJ2-4, with D uncertain. Germline V gene lookup returns CDR1 LNHDA and CDR2 SQIVND (reference sequence). CDR3 length: 13 amino acids. Trimming removed 3 bases from V and 6 bases from J, with 9 bases in between. The CDR3 sequence: CASSMAKSNIQYF. In nucleotides, the CDR3 is TGTGCCAGTAGTATGGCCAAGTCAAACATTCAGTACTTC.

V and J are TRBV7-8 and TRBJ1-2, with 8 bases identical to TRBD1. Germline assignment: CDR1 SGHVS and CDR2 FQNEAQ. The CDR3 has 16 amino acids. The trim removed 3 bases at V and 4 bases at J, leaving 10 bases unmatched. For the CDR3, the DNA is TGTGCCAGCAGCTTGGCGACCGGGACAGGCTTCTATGGCTACACCTTC. Its translation: CASSLATGTGFYGYTF.

This clone was counted between two and nine times. This chain uses TRBV4-1 with TRBJ1-2; D is unclear. The CDR3 is made up of 13 amino acids. With 1 base removed from V and 5 bases from J, the gap between germline ends came to 8 bases. In germline, CDR1 is MGHRA, CDR2 YSYEKL. The chain's CDR3 is CASSQVGVYGYTF. Here the CDR3 DNA reads TGCGCCAGCAGCCAAGTAGGAGTTTATGGCTACACCTTC.

This clone has just a few counts. The chain combines TRBV5-6 with TRBJ2-1; D remains ambiguous. The V end was cut by 2 bases, the J end by 6 bases, with 3 bases between. The CDR3 has 11 residues. Germline CDR1 and CDR2: SGHDT and YYEEEE. This CDR3 is CASSLGNEQFF. CDR3 nucleotide sequence: TGTGCCAGCAGCTTAGGCAATGAGCAGTTCTTC.

Comment on this clone: The likely explanation is a read error, given a far larger clone one base away. V is TRBV7-9 and J is TRBJ1-3; D ambiguous. The CDR3 loop spans 15 amino acids. Trimming took 4 bases from V and 0 from J, leaving 10 bases between them. Germline CDR1 and CDR2: SEHNR and FQNEAQ (reference sequence). The CDR3 sequence: CASSSDGYSGNTIYF. CDR3 DNA sequence: TGTGCCAGCAGCTCGGACGGATACTCTGGAAACACCATATATTTT.

Remarks on this clone: A much larger clone differs by one base, so this may be a read error. The same CDR3 arises from other DNA sequences in this sample as well. The chain carries TRBV29-1 and TRBJ2-7; 9 bases line up with TRBD1. Germline trimming cut 7 bases from V and 5 bases from J; bases unmatched to any gene: 9. Germline CDR1 SQVTM, CDR2 ANQGSEA. The CDR3 runs to 13 residues. CDR3 DNA sequence: TGCAGCGCCACGGGACAGGGAGGGCACGAGCAGTACTTC. Residues: CSATGQGGHEQYF.

The rearrangement links TRBV28 to TRBJ1-2; TRBD1 matches at 8 bases. The V gene's germline CDR1 is MDHEN and CDR2 SYDVKM. The CDR3 sequence is 18 residues long. Germline trimming cut 4 bases from V and 8 bases from J; bases unmatched to any gene: 21. This chain's CDR3 is CASSSRRDRGLYMMGYTF. CDR3 nucleotide sequence: TGTGCCAGCAGTTCCCGCCGTGACAGGGGCCTATATATGATGGGCTACACCTTC.

The V and J genes are TRBV7-8 and TRBJ2-5, with TRBD1 matching 8 bases. The CDR3 contains 15 residues. The trim removed 5 bases at V and 5 bases at J, leaving 10 bases unmatched. CDR1 is SGHVS and CDR2 is FQNEAQ in the germline V gene. The CDR3 DNA is TGTGCCAGCAGCACCCGGACAGGGTCCTTCGAGACCCAGTACTTC. Translated, it gives CASSTRTGSFETQYF.

On this clone itself: This likely came from a read error, as a far larger clone is one base away. The sample carries other DNA sequences with the same CDR3. This rearrangement joins TRBV2 to TRBJ2-2; TRBD1 aligns across 12 bases. The germline CDR1 and CDR2 sequences are SNHLY and FYNNEI. The CDR3 loop spans 16 amino acids. The V gene end was trimmed by 8 bases and the J gene end by 4 bases; junction bases not matched to a gene: 8. As DNA, the CDR3 is TGTGCCAGCTCCGGGACAGGGGGCGGTCTCACCGGGGAGCTGTTTTTT. This codes for CASSGTGGGLTGELFF.